These 26 T cell receptor beta chains were sequenced from one sample in a study of identical twins. TCRdb fed the 5' RACE reads into MiXCR, producing one record per CDR3 protein. The table shows about 570,000 distinct CDR3 sequences, with around a tenth occurring only once. The sample was also reused in another study, on yellow fever vaccine responses in identical twins.

The specimen sequenced was PBMCs. All receptors derive from a young woman in good health.

V gene TRBV3-1 combines with J gene TRBJ1-1, with a possible D match to TRBD1 (5 bases). The CDR3 length is 15 residues. Germline V lookup: CDR1 LGHDT, CDR2 YNNKEL (reference sequence). V shed 4 bases and J shed 3 bases, with 15 bases lying between them. DNA for the CDR3: TGTGCCAGCAGCCCGGTCGGGGGAAGGTACACTGAAGCTTTCTTT. As protein: CASSPVGGRYTEAFF.

The chain uses TRBV11-2 and TRBJ2-2; 11 nucleotides match TRBD2. The V gene end was trimmed by 5 bases and the J gene end by 4 bases; junction bases not matched to a gene: 12. This CDR3 has 18 residues. In germline, CDR1 is SGHAT, CDR2 FQNNGV. CDR3 in DNA: TGTGCCAGCAGCGCGGGAAGGCTAGCGGGGGGACGCACCGGGGAGCTGTTTTTT. This translates into CASSAGRLAGGRTGELFF.

In this sample, this clonotype turned up many times. V and J are TRBV12-3 or TRBV12-4 and TRBJ1-1; no definite D call. This CDR3 comprises 14 residues. V gave up 6 bases and J gave up 1 base, with 12 bases separating them. CDR3 bases: TGTGCCAGCAGCAACAGATGGTCGAACACTGAAGCTTTCTTT. As protein: CASSNRWSNTEAFF.

This chain uses TRBV6-1 with TRBJ2-7, with TRBD1 identical over 11 bases. Trimming took 6 bases from V and 5 from J; bases not matched to a gene: 9. Germline CDR1 reads MNHNS; CDR2 reads SASEGT. This CDR3 has 15 residues. CDR3 nucleotide sequence: TGTGCCAGCAGGGAACGGGACAGGGGGATCGACGAGCAGTACTTC. Its protein is CASRERDRGIDEQYF.

This clonotype was observed a few times. The chain uses TRBV25-1 and TRBJ2-3; 12 bases line up with TRBD2. Germline CDR1 MGHDK, CDR2 SYGVNS. The CDR3 is 19 residues long. V was clipped by 5 bases and J by 4 bases; unmatched bases: 16. As DNA, the CDR3 is TGTGCCAGCAGTATAACTCCGGGACTAGCGGGTGTAGGTGCAGATACGCAGTATTTT. Translated, it gives CASSITPGLAGVGADTQYF.

This clonotype was seen more than once but under ten times. The rearrangement joins TRBV29-1 to TRBJ2-1, with unresolved D. Trimming pared 3 bases from V and 5 bases from J, leaving 5 bases between. The CDR3 loop spans 11 amino acids. CDR1 is SQVTM and CDR2 is ANQGSEA in the germline V gene. The chain's CDR3 is CSVDSDNEQFF. Written as DNA, the CDR3 is TGCAGCGTTGATTCTGACAATGAGCAGTTCTTC.

This clonotype appeared a single time. This rearrangement joins TRBV10-3 to TRBJ2-7; 7 bases line up with TRBD1. The CDR3 runs to 14 residues. The V gene's germline CDR1 is ENHRY and CDR2 SYGVKD. J lost 2 bases, V lost 4 bases, and 5 bases had no gene match. The CDR3 bases are TGTGCCATCAGTGGGGGACAGAGTACCTACGAGCAGTACTTC. It encodes CAISGGQSTYEQYF.

Ten or more counts support this clonotype. This rearrangement joins TRBV29-1 to TRBJ2-1; TRBD2 is a possible D gene (5 bases). CDR1 is SQVTM and CDR2 is ANQGSEA in the germline V gene. The CDR3 contains 14 residues. V was pared by 6 bases and J by 0 bases, with 12 bases between. The CDR3 here is CSVFSVGSYNEQFF. The CDR3 DNA follows: TGCAGCGTCTTTAGCGTTGGCTCCTACAATGAGCAGTTCTTC.

This clonotype was observed many times. The chain combines TRBV5-1 with TRBJ2-1; D may match TRBD1 or TRBD2 (5 bases each). Trimming removed 0 bases from V and 8 bases from J, with 15 bases in between. The CDR3 spans 15 residues. From germline, CDR1 is SGHRS and CDR2 YFSETQ. The chain's CDR3 is CASSLDGTETDEQFF. The CDR3 bases are TGCGCCAGCAGCTTGGATGGGACGGAAACCGATGAGCAGTTCTTC.

This clonotype was detected only a few times. CDR3 protein: CASTAPRLAGESDTQYF. In nucleotides, the CDR3 is TGTGCCAGCACCGCCCCTCGACTAGCGGGAGAGTCAGATACGCAGTATTTT. The J gene is TRBJ2-3, the V gene TRBV6-1; TRBD2 agrees at 12 bases. V was clipped by 7 bases and J by 4 bases; unmatched bases: 12. The CDR3 consists of 17 residues. Germline V lookup: CDR1 MNHNS, CDR2 SASEGT.

This clonotype has at least ten counts. The rearrangement uses TRBV28 and TRBJ2-3; TRBD2 agrees at 13 bases. The ends lost 4 bases at V and 5 bases at J; junction bases unmatched: 9. There are 17 residues in the CDR3. Germline V gene sequence: CDR1 MDHEN, CDR2 SYDVKM. Here the CDR3 DNA reads TGTGCCAGCAGTTCCGTCGGACTAGCGGGAGCCGTAGATACGCAGTATTTT. Translation: CASSSVGLAGAVDTQYF. Filled out from reference TRBV28 and TRBJ2-3, the complete variable domain reads DVKVTQSSRYLVKRTGEKVFLECVQDMDHENMFWYRQDPGLGLRLIYFSYDVKMKEKGDIPEGYSVSREKKERFSLILESASTNQTSMYLCASSSVGLAGAVDTQYFGPGTRLTVL.

This chain uses TRBV6-1 with TRBJ2-1, with a tentative D call TRBD2 (5 bases). Germline V lookup: CDR1 MNHNS, CDR2 SASEGT. CDR3 size: 15 residues. Trimming took 1 base from V and 4 from J, leaving 11 bases between them. The CDR3: CASSEVPGSYNEQFF. The CDR3 DNA follows: TGTGCCAGCAGTGAAGTTCCGGGGAGTTACAATGAGCAGTTCTTC.

This clonotype was seen ten or more times. The J gene is TRBJ1-5, the V gene TRBV7-9; tentatively, D is TRBD1 (5 bases). Per the germline V gene, CDR1 is SEHNR and CDR2 is FQNEAQ (reference sequence). The CDR3 runs to 13 residues. V was pared by 4 bases and J by 7 bases, with 11 bases between. The CDR3 here is CASSWDGPQPQHF. The CDR3 nucleotides read TGTGCCAGCAGCTGGGACGGGCCCCAGCCCCAGCATTTT.

This clonotype was observed many times. V is TRBV20-1 and J is TRBJ2-1; 13 bases fit TRBD2. The V gene end was trimmed by 1 base and the J gene end by 7 bases; junction bases not matched to a gene: 1. Germline V gene lookup returns CDR1 DFQATT and CDR2 SNEGSKA (reference sequence). This CDR3 spans 14 amino acids. The CDR3, as DNA: TGCAGTGCTAGAGGGGGACTAGCGGGGAATGAGCAGTTCTTC. Amino acid sequence: CSARGGLAGNEQFF.

The chain uses TRBV20-1 and TRBJ2-7; 12 bases match TRBD1. The CDR3 has 15 residues. From germline, CDR1 is DFQATT and CDR2 SNEGSKA (reference sequence). The ends lost 3 bases at V and 5 bases at J; junction bases unmatched: 8. In DNA form, the CDR3 reads TGCAGTGCTAGTAATAAGGGACAGGGGGCCCACGAGCAGTACTTC. The encoded protein is CSASNKGQGAHEQYF.

The rearrangement joins TRBV11-3 to TRBJ2-1; a possible D gene is TRBD2 (6 bases). The CDR3 runs to 15 residues. The germline V gene encodes CDR1 SGHNT and CDR2 YENEEA. Trimming stripped 0 bases from V and 5 bases from J, with 11 bases between. CDR3 sequence (DNA): TGTGCCAGCAGCTTAGATCCCGGGAGCCACAATGAGCAGTTCTTC. Encoded protein: CASSLDPGSHNEQFF.

This clonotype was observed at least ten times. The chain carries TRBV4-3 and TRBJ2-3; D not certain. The ends were cut back, 0 bases at V and 2 bases at J, with 12 bases in the middle. This CDR3 has 16 residues. Germline CDR1 and CDR2: LGHNA and YSLEER. Written as DNA, the CDR3 is TGCGCCAGCAGCCAAGACGGCGGAGCCTACACAGATACGCAGTATTTT. Its protein is CASSQDGGAYTDTQYF.

The chain uses TRBV5-5 and TRBJ1-2, with D perhaps matching TRBD1 (5 bases). Trimming removed 4 bases from V and 3 bases from J, with 10 bases in between. Germline CDR1 is SGHKS and CDR2 is YYEKEE (reference sequence). This CDR3 is built from 13 residues. In DNA, the CDR3 is TGTGCCAGCAGCCGGGACGGGGACTATGGCTACACCTTC. Encoded protein: CASSRDGDYGYTF. Complete variable domain (other parts from reference TRBV5-5 and TRBJ1-2): DAGVTQSPTHLIKTRGQQVTLRCSPISGHKSVSWYQQVLGQGPQFIFQYYEKEERGRGNFPDRFSARQFPNYSSELNVNALLLGDSALYLCASSRDGDYGYTFGSGTRLTVV.

The gene calls are TRBV4-1 and TRBJ2-7, with D uncertain. Between the trimmed V and J ends, which lost 2 bases and 5 bases, there was a span of 16 bases. The CDR3 is 15 residues long. CDR1 MGHRA and CDR2 YSYEKL come from the germline V gene. The CDR3 reads CASSQLSGIPHEQYF. CDR3 bases: TGCGCCAGCAGCCAATTATCAGGAATTCCCCACGAGCAGTACTTC.

This clonotype was seen ten or more times. The CDR3 spells CSARDHRLSNQPQHF. The DNA of the CDR3 is TGCAGTGCTAGAGATCACAGGTTGAGCAATCAGCCCCAGCATTTT. The chain recombines TRBV20-1 with TRBJ1-5, with a weak D call TRBD1 (5 bases). The V end was cut by 0 bases, the J end by 1 base, with 10 bases between. Germline assignment: CDR1 DFQATT and CDR2 SNEGSKA (reference sequence). The CDR3 covers 15 residues.

This clonotype was seen a few times. The V call is TRBV30, the J call TRBJ2-7; tentative D call: TRBD2 (5 bases). CDR3 length: 14 amino acids. Deletions cut 0 bases from V and 6 bases from J, with 15 bases between. Germline assignment: CDR1 GTSNPN and CDR2 SVGIG (reference sequence). Here the CDR3 DNA reads TGTGCCTGGAGTGTAGTGGTGGGAGTCGGCGAGCAGTACTTC. Encoded protein: CAWSVVVGVGEQYF.

This chain connects TRBV6-2 or TRBV6-3 to TRBJ2-7; 8 nucleotides match TRBD2. Germline CDR1 MNHEY, CDR2 SVGEGT. The CDR3 has 16 residues. J lost 3 bases, V lost 5 bases, and 12 bases had no gene match. The CDR3 loop reads CASSTGLGTSFYEQYF. CDR3 bases: TGTGCCAGCAGTACGGGGCTGGGGACTAGTTTCTACGAGCAGTACTTC.

The chain links TRBV24-1 to TRBJ2-1, with 9 bases that match TRBD2. V dropped 1 base and J dropped 9; count of bases not matched to a gene: 9. Germline values: CDR1 KGHDR, CDR2 SFDVKD. The CDR3 is 16 amino acids. The chain's CDR3 is CATSDFSSGRPSEQFF. In DNA form, the CDR3 reads TGTGCCACCAGTGATTTTAGTAGCGGGAGACCTAGTGAGCAGTTCTTC.

The chain joins TRBV6-2 or TRBV6-3 to TRBJ2-1, with D hard to call. The germline CDR1 and CDR2 sequences are MNHEY and SVGEGT. The V and J ends lost 6 bases and 9 bases respectively, with 15 bases between them. The CDR3 is 13 amino acids. Written as DNA, the CDR3 is TGTGCCAGCAGGATAAGCCAAGTCGGTGAGCAGTTCTTC. Its protein is CASRISQVGEQFF.

Only a few counts were recorded for this clonotype. V and J are TRBV20-1 and TRBJ2-1, with a weak D call TRBD1 (6 bases). CDR1 and CDR2 (germline): DFQATT, SNEGSKA (reference sequence). There are 14 residues in the CDR3. With 5 bases removed from V and 0 bases from J, the gap between germline ends came to 11 bases. This chain's CDR3 is CSAFRDNSYNEQFF. In nucleotides, the CDR3 is TGCAGTGCTTTTCGGGACAACTCCTACAATGAGCAGTTCTTC.

This clonotype was observed many times. This sequence joins TRBV4-3 and TRBJ2-7, with D possibly being TRBD1 (5 bases). The length of the CDR3 is 15 residues. CDR1 is LGHNA and CDR2 is YSLEER in the germline V gene. Trimming took off 0 bases at V and 4 bases at J, with 13 bases between the two ends. CDR3: CASSQDTGPGYEQYF. The CDR3 coding sequence is TGCGCCAGCAGCCAAGATACAGGCCCTGGATACGAGCAGTACTTC.